Below, 25 T cell receptor beta chains from the same sample are listed, as sequenced in a study of T cell clonality in common variable immunodeficiency. The repertoire was sequenced with immunoSEQ multiplex PCR; TCRdb's copy has only in-frame clones and lacks some. The record shows about 32,000 clones for this sample, with no singletons present. The sample consisted of peripheral blood mononuclear cells. The receptors derive from a person aged 18 to 69 in good health.

This clone was picked up a small number of times. Read coverage stops 3 residues before the CDR3 terminus; the germline J gene supplies the remainder. The chain carries TRBV7-9 and TRBJ1-3, with TRBD1 identical over 7 bases. Germline V lookup: CDR1 SEHNR, CDR2 FQNEAQ (reference sequence). This CDR3 is 15 amino acids long. Unmatched junction bases numbered 4, after V lost 5 bases and J lost 0 bases. CDR3 in amino acids: CASSPGQNSGNTIYF. The part of the CDR3 DNA that was read is TGTGCCAGCAGCCCGGGACAGAACTCTGGAAACACC.

This clone was detected many times. The read stops 3 residues short of the end of the CDR3; the missing end is completed from the germline J gene. The chain employs TRBV5-1 and TRBJ2-5; 9 positions match TRBD1. CDR3 size: 13 residues. Trimming removed 7 bases from V and 5 bases from J; junction bases left unmatched: 6. Germline values: CDR1 SGHRS, CDR2 YFSETQ. The sequenced CDR3 bases are TGCGCCAGCGCCACAGGGGGCGCGGAGACC. It translates to CASATGGAET. The full CDR3 reads CASATGGAETQYF.

This clone was counted between two and nine times. The read terminates 3 residues ahead of where the CDR3 ends, so the germline J gene completes it. This rearrangement joins TRBV2 to TRBJ2-3; TRBD2 agrees at 8 bases. Per germline, CDR1 SNHLY and CDR2 FYNNEI. This CDR3 region has 17 residues. CDR3 amino acids: CASSAPGRGRIQETQYF. CDR3 DNA, as far as it was read: TGTGCCAGCAGCGCACCGGGTCGCGGGAGGATCCAAGAGACG.

The sample holds many counts of this clone. The observed sequence ends 3 residues before the CDR3 terminus, with the missing tail filled in from the germline J gene. This chain joins TRBV29-1 and TRBJ1-2, with 9 positions matching TRBD1. The germline V gene encodes CDR1 SQVTM and CDR2 ANQGSEA. V trimming: 3 bases; J trimming: 5 bases; junction bases outside the gene matches: 13. CDR3 length: 16 amino acids. The CDR3 region is CSVDVEGQGGGYGYTF. The CDR3 bases that were read are TGCAGCGTTGATGTCGAGGGACAGGGAGGGGGTTATGGC.

This clone was found many times. The read gets to within 3 residues of the CDR3 end, and the germline J gene fills in the rest. This rearrangement joins TRBV13 to TRBJ1-4; weak D call: TRBD1 (5 bases). Deletions cut 4 bases from V and 7 bases from J, with 13 bases between. Per the germline V gene, CDR1 is PRHDT and CDR2 is FYEKMQ (reference sequence). The CDR3 contains 14 residues. The sequenced part of the CDR3 DNA is TGTGCCAGCAGCTCCAAACGGGGGATTGAAAAA. It translates to CASSSKRGIEK. The whole CDR3 reads CASSSKRGIEKLFF. The variable domain in full, completed from reference TRBV13 and TRBJ1-4, reads AAGVIQSPRHLIKEKRETATLKCYPIPRHDTVYWYQQGPGQDPQFLISFYEKMQSDKGSIPDRFSAQQFSDYHSELNMSSLELGDSALYFCASSSKRGIEKLFFGSGTQLSVL.

This clone was seen many times. The read finishes 3 residues shy of the CDR3 end, and the germline J gene is used to complete it. The V call is TRBV5-6, the J call TRBJ2-7; D not certain. Trimming left V 4 bases short and J 3 bases short, with 8 bases between. Germline-derived CDR1 and CDR2 are SGHDT and YYEEEE. This CDR3 is 12 amino acids long. CDR3 sequence: CASSPGGYEQYF. CDR3 DNA (partial): TGTGCCAGCAGCCCCGGTGGCTACGAG.

This clone was detected ten times or more. The read falls 3 residues short of the CDR3 end, and the missing part is taken from the germline J gene. The same CDR3 arises from other DNA sequences in this sample as well. The gene calls are TRBV5-1 and TRBJ1-3, with D uncertain. In germline, CDR1 is SGHRS, CDR2 YFSETQ. The CDR3 is 11 residues long. With 5 bases removed from V and 8 bases from J, the gap between germline ends came to 8 bases. The sequenced CDR3 bases are TGCGCCAGCAGGTTGAGGGACACC. It codes for CASRLRDT. The full CDR3 protein reads CASRLRDTIYF. Combining the CDR3 with reference TRBV5-1 and TRBJ1-3 gives the whole variable domain KAGVTQTPRYLIKTRGQQVTLSCSPISGHRSVSWYQQTPGQGLQFLFEYFSETQRNKGNFPGRFSGRQFSNSRSEMNVSTLELGDSALYLCASRLRDTIYFGEGSWLTVV.

This clone was observed many times. The read stops 3 residues short of the end of the CDR3; the missing end is completed from the germline J gene. The chain carries TRBV5-6 and TRBJ1-6; 7 bases fit TRBD1. The CDR3 covers 14 residues. Germline V gene data show CDR1 as SGHDT and CDR2 as YYEEEE. V lost 3 bases and J lost 7; bases outside the gene matches: 4. CDR3 bases read: TGTGCCAGCAGCTGGAGACAGGGAAATTCACCC. The encoded protein is CASSWRQGNSP. The full-length CDR3 reads as CASSWRQGNSPLHF.

Concerning this clone itself: Sequencing ends 3 residues short of the CDR3 end; the germline J gene provides the rest. The V call is TRBV30, the J call TRBJ2-3, with a possible D match to TRBD1 (6 bases). CDR1 and CDR2 from the germline V gene are GTSNPN and SVGIG (reference sequence). The CDR3 extends over 14 amino acids. This CDR3 is CASQQGNSNQPQYF. Incomplete CDR3 DNA: TGTGCCTCCCAACAGGGAAATAGCAATCAGCCG. Full variable domain (outside the CDR3, taken from reference TRBV30 and TRBJ2-3): SQTIHQWPATLVQPVGSPLSLECTVEGTSNPNLYWYRQAAGRGLQLLFYSVGIGQISSEVPQNLSASRPQDRQFILSSKKLLLSDSGFYLCASQQGNSNQPQYFGPGTRLTVL.

In this sample, this clone turned up many times. The CDR3 is cut off 3 residues early in the read; its end comes from the germline J gene. The genes are TRBV20-1 and TRBJ2-1, with 12 bases aligning to TRBD2. V lost 1 base to trimming and J lost 7 bases; unmatched junction nucleotides: 8. The germline gives CDR1 DFQATT, CDR2 SNEGSKA (reference sequence). The CDR3 loop spans 16 amino acids. CDR3 sequence reads: CSARGPPSGRGNEQFF. The CDR3 bases that were read are TGCAGTGCTAGAGGCCCCCCTAGCGGGAGGGGGAATGAG.

This clone was detected many times. The read terminates 3 residues ahead of where the CDR3 ends, so the germline J gene completes it. The rearrangement links TRBV20-1 to TRBJ1-1; weak D call: TRBD1 (6 bases). Per germline, CDR1 DFQATT and CDR2 SNEGSKA (reference sequence). CDR3 size: 14 residues. Trimming removed 1 base from V and 5 bases from J, with 14 bases in between. CDR3 DNA, as far as it was read: TGCAGTGCTAGAGTGGGGGGGCGGAGGACTGAA. Its protein product is CSARVGGRRTE. The full CDR3 protein is CSARVGGRRTEAFF.

This clone was detected many times. The read ends 3 residues before the CDR3 terminus; that terminus is restored from the germline J gene. The chain recombines TRBV19 with TRBJ1-5; D is perhaps TRBD1 (6 bases). Trimming left V 5 bases short and J 1 base short, with 9 bases between. From germline, CDR1 is LNHDA and CDR2 SQIVND (reference sequence). This CDR3 comprises 14 residues. The CDR3 protein is CASSPQGSNQPQHF. The CDR3 bases that were read are TGTGCCAGTAGTCCCCAGGGGAGCAATCAGCCC.

This clone has at least ten counts. The read finishes 3 residues shy of the CDR3 end, and the germline J gene is used to complete it. This rearrangement joins TRBV30 to TRBJ2-7; D possibly uses TRBD1 or TRBD2 (6 bases each). The CDR3 spans 15 residues. The V end was cut by 2 bases, the J end by 2 bases, with 16 bases between. Germline CDR1 is GTSNPN and CDR2 is SVGIG (reference sequence). CDR3 bases read: TGTGCCTGGAGTACCTCCCAGGAGGGGGCCTACGAG. Encoded protein: CAWSTSQEGAYE. In full, the CDR3 is CAWSTSQEGAYEQYF.

This clone occurred a few times. The DNA ends 3 residues before the CDR3 does, and the rest of the CDR3 is filled in from the germline J gene. V is TRBV7-9 and J is TRBJ2-5, with TRBD2 identical over 12 bases. The CDR3 covers 14 residues. Germline values: CDR1 SEHNR, CDR2 FQNEAQ (reference sequence). J was trimmed by 0 bases and V by 11 bases; bases with no gene match: 4. CDR3 sequence reads: CALRTSGNQETQYF. CDR3 bases read: TGTGCCCTACGGACTAGCGGGAACCAAGAGACC.

This clone has a count of ten or more. From the germline J gene comes the end of the CDR3, since the read stops 3 residues before it. V usage is TRBV18 and J usage is TRBJ2-5, with TRBD1 matching over 7 bases. V shed 3 bases, J shed 2 bases, and the junction held 6 bases outside the gene matches. Germline V gene lookup returns CDR1 KGHSH and CDR2 LQKENI. The CDR3 sequence is 15 residues long. Partial CDR3 DNA: TGTGCCAGCTCACCCTGGGACAGCCCACAAGAGACC. The encoded protein is CASSPWDSPQET. The whole CDR3 protein reads CASSPWDSPQETQYF.

Comments on this clone: With the read ending 3 residues before the CDR3 end, the germline J gene is used to fill in that end. The rearrangement links TRBV30 to TRBJ1-2; D is perhaps TRBD1 (5 bases). Trimming cost V 0 bases and J 2 bases, with 13 bases left between them. Germline V CDR1 and CDR2: GTSNPN, SVGIG (reference sequence). The CDR3 contains 15 residues. Here the CDR3 reads CAWSVSGGLNYGYTF. Incomplete CDR3 DNA: TGTGCCTGGAGTGTATCCGGGGGATTAAACTATGGC.

Remarks on this clone: Read data end 3 residues before the CDR3 end; the end is taken from the germline J gene. This sequence joins TRBV7-9 and TRBJ1-5, with D perhaps TRBD1 (5 bases). The germline V and J ends were trimmed by 0 bases and 4 bases, with 7 bases remaining between them. The germline V gene encodes CDR1 SEHNR and CDR2 FQNEAQ (reference sequence). The CDR3 covers 14 residues. Here the CDR3 reads CASSLAGGNQPQHF. CDR3 DNA (partial): TGTGCCAGCAGCTTAGCTGGGGGGAATCAGCCC.

Many counts were recorded for this clone. The read comes to an end 3 residues before the CDR3 does, leaving the germline J gene to fill in the end. This chain joins TRBV10-3 and TRBJ2-7; the D gene is possibly TRBD1 (5 bases). Trimming took off 6 bases at V and 6 bases at J, with 9 bases between the two ends. The CDR3 has 11 amino acids. From germline, CDR1 is ENHRY and CDR2 SYGVKD. The CDR3 is CAIRDQGEQYF. The covered CDR3 bases are TGTGCCATCAGGGACCAGGGCGAG.

This clone was counted between two and nine times. With the read ending 3 residues before the CDR3 end, the germline J gene is used to fill in that end. The chain joins TRBV30 to TRBJ1-6; D is ambiguous. Germline CDR1 reads GTSNPN; CDR2 reads SVGIG (reference sequence). Trimming removed 0 bases at V and 10 bases at J, with 22 bases between. The CDR3 consists of 17 residues. This CDR3 reads CAWSVRLVGTLPSPLHF. Incomplete CDR3 DNA: TGTGCCTGGAGTGTACGTCTTGTGGGCACTCTACCCTCACCC. Variable domain in full (rest from reference TRBV30 and TRBJ1-6): SQTIHQWPATLVQPVGSPLSLECTVEGTSNPNLYWYRQAAGRGLQLLFYSVGIGQISSEVPQNLSASRPQDRQFILSSKKLLLSDSGFYLCAWSVRLVGTLPSPLHFGNGTRLTVT.

This clone was detected ten times or more. The read halts 3 residues ahead of the CDR3 end, with the missing end drawn from the germline J gene. V gene TRBV30 combines with J gene TRBJ2-5, with D unresolved. The germline gives CDR1 GTSNPN, CDR2 SVGIG (reference sequence). V was shortened by 1 base and J by 2 bases, with 11 bases between the two germline ends. This CDR3 is built from 14 residues. CDR3 bases read: TGTGCCTGGAGTGGCATAGGGCATCAAGAGACC. Translated, it gives CAWSGIGHQET. The CDR3 reads in full as CAWSGIGHQETQYF.

This clone was seen a few times. The read finishes 3 residues shy of the CDR3 end, and the germline J gene is used to complete it. The chain joins TRBV20-1 to TRBJ2-1; D call uncertain. From germline, CDR1 is DFQATT and CDR2 SNEGSKA (reference sequence). The V end lost 2 bases, the J end lost 6 bases, and 17 bases lay between the germline ends. There are 15 residues in the CDR3. The CDR3 bases that were read are TGCAGTGCTAGAAGTAGCCAGTCCATGTTCAATGAG. Protein product: CSARSSQSMFNE. The whole CDR3 sequence is CSARSSQSMFNEQFF.

This clone was seen ten or more times. CDR3 DNA, as far as it was read: TGTGCCAGCAGCCCGGACAGGGGGCGAGAGACC. It translates to CASSPDRGRET. The CDR3 in full is CASSPDRGRETQYF. The chain employs TRBV5-5 and TRBJ2-5; TRBD1 matches 11 bases. The sequenced fragment ends 3 residues before the CDR3 boundary, so the rest is inferred from the germline J gene. With 4 bases clipped from V and 4 bases from J, the junction kept 3 bases outside the gene matches. The CDR3 has 14 residues. The germline V gene encodes CDR1 SGHKS and CDR2 YYEKEE (reference sequence).

This clone came up many times. The read comes to an end 3 residues before the CDR3 does, leaving the germline J gene to fill in the end. The chain joins TRBV28 to TRBJ1-2; D unclear. V was pared by 2 bases and J by 2 bases, with 9 bases between. Germline V gene sequence: CDR1 MDHEN, CDR2 SYDVKM. The CDR3 length is 14 residues. CDR3 sequence: CASSLPPENYGYTF. The DNA read from the CDR3 is TGTGCCAGCAGTTTACCCCCAGAGAACTATGGC.

Ten or more counts support this clone. The read is 3 residues too short to cover the CDR3 end, so that end is filled in from the germline J gene. The V and J genes are TRBV7-3 and TRBJ2-2, with TRBD2 identical over 9 bases. Germline CDR1 SGHTA, CDR2 FQGTGA. The CDR3 loop spans 17 amino acids. With 3 bases clipped from V and 2 bases from J, the junction kept 7 bases outside the gene matches. The CDR3 sequence: CASSFRNLAGNTGELFF. The sequenced CDR3 bases are TGTGCCAGCAGCTTCCGAAACCTAGCGGGAAACACCGGGGAG.

Regarding this clone: The read terminates 3 residues ahead of where the CDR3 ends, so the germline J gene completes it. The chain uses TRBV5-6 and TRBJ1-2, with 8 bases that match TRBD1. Losses at the gene ends were 8 bases for V and 1 base for J; bases not matched to a gene: 10. In germline, CDR1 is SGHDT, CDR2 YYEEEE. The CDR3 spans 15 residues. The CDR3 sequence is CASSGTGRLNYGYTF. CDR3 DNA, as far as it was read: TGTGCCAGTTCCGGGACAGGCCGACTTAACTATGGC.